This TCR beta chain was identified during a study of CD8+ T cells in alopecia areata. Following extraction, RNA underwent reverse transcription to cDNA, which served as the sequencing template. Assay: immunoSEQ multiplex PCR; the TCRdb copy retains only in-frame clones and omits some. The profile shows 110,000 to 150,000 clones, 45% to 65% of them singletons. This sample's treatment: oral pan-JAK inhibitor, 5-10 mg twice daily. This receptor was identified in a human donor with alopecia areata. Sequencing used CD8+ T cells sorted from blood, obtained at week 4, from a patient treated with tofacitinib.

The CDR3 DNA sequence: TGTGCCAGCAGTTCTACAAATCAGCCCCAGCATTTT. Residues: CASSSTNQPQHF. The rearrangement uses TRBV27 and TRBJ1-5; D remains unclear. The ends were cut back, 4 bases at V and 4 bases at J, with 5 bases in the middle. This CDR3 has 12 amino acids. Germline V gives CDR1 MNHEY, CDR2 SMNVEV (reference sequence).